A single sample is the source of the 17 T cell receptor beta chains below, sequenced in a study of CD8+ T cells in alopecia areata. Extraction and reverse transcription of RNA yielded cDNA as the sequencing template. The data were produced by immunoSEQ multiplex PCR, yet TCRdb's version contains in-frame clones alone and is incomplete. Of about 180,000 clones detected, around 63% appear once; the ten largest clones hold 1.5% to 2%. The starting material was CD4+ T cells sorted from blood, obtained at week 0. Receptors were obtained from a human donor with alopecia areata.

This rearrangement joins TRBV18 to TRBJ2-5; D is unresolved. The V end was cut by 0 bases, the J end by 5 bases, with 7 bases between. Germline CDR1 KGHSH, CDR2 LQKENI. CDR3 length: 13 amino acids. DNA for the CDR3: TGTGCCAGCTCACCACCGGGTCCGGAGACCCAGTACTTC. Its protein product is CASSPPGPETQYF.

A single count supports this clone. The chain combines TRBV29-1 with TRBJ2-5; 11 bases fit TRBD1. J gave up 7 bases and V 3 bases, and 4 bases lay outside the gene matches. CDR1 SQVTM and CDR2 ANQGSEA come from the germline V gene. The CDR3 has 13 residues. The CDR3 nucleotides are TGCAGCGTTGATCATGGGACAGGGGGGACCCAGTACTTC. This codes for CSVDHGTGGTQYF.

The chain carries TRBV11-2 and TRBJ1-1; D might be TRBD1 (6 bases). The CDR3 sequence is 13 residues long. From germline, CDR1 is SGHAT and CDR2 FQNNGV. V lost 5 bases, J lost 8 bases, and 15 bases lay in between. In nucleotides, the CDR3 is TGTGCCAGCAGCCAAATTAGGACAGTAGAAGCTTTCTTT. Protein sequence: CASSQIRTVEAFF.

A few counts support this clone. The chain has TRBV29-1 and TRBJ1-1; no firm D call. Trimming removed 5 bases at V and 12 bases at J, with 16 bases between. Germline lookup yields CDR1 SQVTM and CDR2 ANQGSEA. This CDR3 comprises 11 residues. Here the CDR3 DNA reads TGCAGCGTTAGCGGTCCGATGGGGACTTTCTTT. This translates into CSVSGPMGTFF.

The rearrangement links TRBV9 to TRBJ2-4; TRBD2 agrees at 7 bases. The CDR3 sequence is 16 residues long. The trim removed 0 bases at V and 5 bases at J, leaving 8 bases unmatched. CDR1 is SGDLS and CDR2 is YYNGEE in the germline V gene. The CDR3 bases are TGTGCCAGCAGCGTAGGCAGCGGGGTCGCTGAAAACATTCAGTACTTC. As protein: CASSVGSGVAENIQYF.

The chain links TRBV10-3 to TRBJ2-1, with a tentative D call TRBD2 (5 bases). The CDR3 sequence is 12 residues long. Trimming removed 2 bases from V and 8 bases from J, with 7 bases in between. Germline CDR1 ENHRY, CDR2 SYGVKD. This CDR3 is CAISETSHEQFF. The CDR3 DNA sequence: TGTGCCATCAGTGAGACTAGTCATGAGCAGTTCTTC.

The rearrangement uses TRBV2 and TRBJ2-1; D remains unclear. The CDR3 contains 16 residues. CDR1 SNHLY and CDR2 FYNNEI come from the germline V gene. Trimming left V 2 bases short and J 5 bases short, with 16 bases between. The CDR3 spells CASSEQPRARNNEQFF. CDR3 DNA sequence: TGTGCCAGCAGTGAACAGCCCCGGGCTAGAAACAATGAGCAGTTCTTC.

The rearrangement joins TRBV27 to TRBJ1-6; D is unresolved. Germline CDR1 reads MNHEY; CDR2 reads SMNVEV (reference sequence). The CDR3 consists of 15 residues. Trimming shortened V by 2 bases and J by 7 bases, and 12 bases separated the two germline ends. In DNA, the CDR3 is TGTGCCAGCAGTTTAAGCGTGGTTGGGAATTCACCCCTCCACTTT. As protein: CASSLSVVGNSPLHF.

The J gene is TRBJ1-1, the V gene TRBV30; a weak D match, TRBD1 (6 bases). V lost 3 bases, J lost 3 bases, and 14 bases lay in between. CDR1 is GTSNPN and CDR2 is SVGIG in the germline V gene (reference sequence). This CDR3 has 14 residues. The CDR3 DNA follows: TGTGCCTGGAGGGTATCAGGGGTCGACACTGAAGCTTTCTTT. It is translated as CAWRVSGVDTEAFF.

V usage is TRBV5-6 and J usage is TRBJ2-7; 7 bases fit TRBD1. This CDR3 spans 14 amino acids. V shed 4 bases and J 3 bases; nucleotides not matched to a gene: 7. Germline values: CDR1 SGHDT, CDR2 YYEEEE. The CDR3 region is CASSPGQVDYEQYF. The CDR3 DNA follows: TGTGCCAGCAGCCCAGGACAGGTAGACTACGAGCAGTACTTC.

This clone was counted once. The V gene is TRBV15, the J gene TRBJ2-1; tentative D call: TRBD2 (6 bases). V gave up 3 bases and J gave up 6 bases, with 15 bases separating them. Germline loops: CDR1 LNHNV, CDR2 YYDKDF (reference sequence). This CDR3 has 15 residues. CDR3 sequence: CATSRIGWGGNEQFF. The CDR3 DNA reads as TGTGCCACCAGCAGGATTGGGTGGGGAGGCAATGAGCAGTTCTTC.

The count of this clone is one. The chain joins TRBV7-2 to TRBJ2-5; D not certain. This CDR3 is built from 13 residues. The germline gives CDR1 SGHTA, CDR2 FQGNSA. Deletions cut 6 bases from V and 1 base from J, with 9 bases between. The CDR3 nucleotides are TGTGCCAGCAGGAGAGGCGTCCAAGAGACCCAGTACTTC. This gives the protein CASRRGVQETQYF.

V gene TRBV6-1 combines with J gene TRBJ2-2; TRBD1 aligns across 7 bases. The CDR3 contains 15 residues. The germline gives CDR1 MNHNS, CDR2 SASEGT. With 6 bases clipped from V and 4 bases from J, the junction kept 8 bases outside the gene matches. The CDR3 here is CASSRDSSSTGELFF. The CDR3 bases are TGTGCCAGCAGCCGGGACAGCTCCTCCACCGGGGAGCTGTTTTTT.

The CDR3 DNA is TGTGCCAGCAGCGTGACGGACGATGAGCAGTTCTTC. This encodes CASSVTDDEQFF. The chain has TRBV9 and TRBJ2-1; D remains ambiguous. The CDR3 sequence is 12 residues long. V lost 2 bases, J lost 8 bases, and 8 bases lay in between. Germline V lookup: CDR1 SGDLS, CDR2 YYNGEE.

The chain combines TRBV5-1 with TRBJ2-3; D might be TRBD1 or TRBD2, each matching 5 bases. The CDR3 runs 14 residues. Germline loops: CDR1 SGHRS, CDR2 YFSETQ. The V end lost 0 bases, the J end lost 6 bases, and 11 bases lay between the germline ends. The CDR3 coding sequence is TGCGCCAGCAGCTTGGCGGGACCTTCGGATACGCAGTATTTT. It translates to CASSLAGPSDTQYF.

The V gene is TRBV9, the J gene TRBJ1-2; D unclear. Germline CDR1 and CDR2: SGDLS and YYNGEE. V gave up 0 bases and J gave up 2 bases, with 8 bases separating them. The CDR3 is 14 amino acids. The CDR3 region is CASSVDWNNYGYTF. The CDR3 DNA reads TGTGCCAGCAGCGTAGATTGGAACAACTATGGCTACACCTTC.

The chain recombines TRBV29-1 with TRBJ1-1, with TRBD1 identical over 11 bases. CDR1 SQVTM and CDR2 ANQGSEA come from the germline V gene. This CDR3 spans 13 amino acids. J gave up 3 bases and V 4 bases, and 1 base lay outside the gene matches. CDR3 loop: CSVGDRGDTEAFF. In nucleotides, the CDR3 is TGCAGCGTTGGGGACAGGGGGGACACTGAAGCTTTCTTT.